These 18 T cell receptor beta chains originate from one sample sequenced in a study of spatial heterogeneity in lung cancer. The time point denotes: sample taken at primary tumor resection. The antigens for these receptors are not known. One entry per CDR3 protein results from TCRdb running MiXCR on the 5' RACE reads. This table holds over 3,500 distinct CDR3 sequences, under 14% found once. Study-level points and caveats: Tumor mutation count correlated with how many alpha and beta TCRs expanded intratumorally.

This sample comprised lung tumor tissue, obtained at surgery. The receptor source for this set is a male donor with early-stage non-small cell lung cancer.

By share, this clonotype ranks as medium-sized. This rearrangement joins TRBV5-8 to TRBJ2-1; 11 bases map to TRBD2. J lost 1 base, V lost 2 bases, and 2 bases had no gene match. The V gene's germline CDR1 is SGHTS and CDR2 YDEGEE. This CDR3 has 16 amino acids. CDR3 DNA sequence: TGTGCCAGCAGCTTTGGGACTAGCGGATCCTACAATGAGCAGTTCTTC. Translation: CASSFGTSGSYNEQFF.

This chain connects TRBV3-1 to TRBJ1-6, with TRBD1 matching 7 bases. This CDR3 comprises 15 residues. Germline CDR1 and CDR2: LGHDT and YNNKEL (reference sequence). J lost 6 bases, V lost 5 bases, and 7 bases had no gene match. CDR3 nucleotides: TGTGCCAGCAGCAGAGATGGACAGGTTAATTCACCCCTCCACTTT. This codes for CASSRDGQVNSPLHF. Using reference TRBV3-1 and TRBJ1-6 for the parts outside the CDR3, the full variable domain is DTAVSQTPKYLVTQMGNDKSIKCEQNLGHDTMYWYKQDSKKFLKIMFSYNNKELIINETVPNRFSPKSPDKAHLNLHINSLELGDSAVYFCASSRDGQVNSPLHFGNGTRLTVT.

This clonotype was seen a handful of times. The chain has TRBV7-9 and TRBJ1-4, with no clear D. Germline CDR1 SEHNR, CDR2 FQNEAQ (reference sequence). The CDR3 totals 13 residues. V was cut by 5 bases and J by 8 bases, with 12 bases left in between. CDR3 sequence (DNA): TGTGCCAGCAGCCCTGGGATGGGGGAAAAACTGTTTTTT. Encoded protein: CASSPGMGEKLFF.

This clonotype is categorized as medium-sized. This chain uses TRBV5-4 with TRBJ2-5; 7 positions match TRBD1. The CDR3 covers 14 residues. The germline gives CDR1 SGHNT, CDR2 YYREEE (reference sequence). Germline trimming cut 0 bases from V and 2 bases from J; bases unmatched to any gene: 1. The DNA of the CDR3 is TGTGCCAGCAGCTTGGAACAGGGGCAAGAGACCCAGTACTTC. It translates to CASSLEQGQETQYF.

The table lists this clonotype with a few counts. The chain has TRBV5-1 and TRBJ2-5, with D possibly being TRBD1 or TRBD2 (5 bases each). Germline lookup yields CDR1 SGHRS and CDR2 YFSETQ. V lost 0 bases and J 3 bases, leaving 9 bases between the germline ends. This CDR3 is built from 14 residues. In DNA, the CDR3 is TGCGCCAGCAGCTTGGTAGGGACGGAAGAGACCCAGTACTTC. Translating it yields CASSLVGTEETQYF.

The sample holds a few counts of this clonotype. The genes are TRBV20-1 and TRBJ1-1; the D gene is possibly TRBD1 (5 bases). Germline CDR1 is DFQATT and CDR2 is SNEGSKA (reference sequence). The length of the CDR3 is 12 residues. Trimming shortened V by 2 bases and J by 5 bases, and 9 bases separated the two germline ends. CDR3 loop: CSARQGGTEAFF. In DNA, the CDR3 is TGCAGTGCTAGACAGGGAGGAACTGAAGCTTTCTTT.

The V gene is TRBV5-1, the J gene TRBJ1-5, with a weak D call TRBD1 (6 bases). The germline gives CDR1 SGHRS, CDR2 YFSETQ. The CDR3 is 16 residues long. Trimming removed 0 bases at V and 6 bases at J, with 16 bases between. For the CDR3, the DNA is TGCGCCAGCAGCTTGGGGGACACGGGTTATAGTCAGCCCCAGCATTTT. Translated: CASSLGDTGYSQPQHF.

This sequence joins TRBV19 and TRBJ2-4; D remains unclear. Per the germline V gene, CDR1 is LNHDA and CDR2 is SQIVND (reference sequence). The CDR3 length is 15 residues. The ends were cut back, 4 bases at V and 5 bases at J, with 15 bases in the middle. The DNA of the CDR3 is TGTGCCAGTAGTAAAGGCAGCGTTTACGAAAACATTCAGTACTTC. Its translation is CASSKGSVYENIQYF.

The chain employs TRBV27 and TRBJ1-1; TRBD1 matches at 8 bases. CDR1 and CDR2 from the germline V gene are MNHEY and SMNVEV (reference sequence). The CDR3 has 15 residues. Germline trimming cut 4 bases from V and 1 base from J; bases unmatched to any gene: 5. The CDR3 bases are TGTGCCAGCAGTTCCATGGGGACAGGGAACACTGAAGCTTTCTTT. Its protein is CASSSMGTGNTEAFF.

This clonotype is judged medium-sized. J is TRBJ2-1 and V is TRBV2, with D perhaps TRBD2 (5 bases). CDR1 is SNHLY, CDR2 FYNNEI, per germline. Between the trimmed V and J ends, which lost 7 bases and 2 bases, there was a span of 15 bases. CDR3 length: 15 residues. The CDR3 loop is CASTVGLAPYNEQFF. CDR3 nucleotides: TGTGCCAGCACCGTGGGTCTAGCACCCTACAATGAGCAGTTCTTC. Together with reference TRBV2 and TRBJ2-1, the CDR3 gives the full variable domain: EPEVTQTPSHQVTQMGQEVILRCVPISNHLYFYWYRQILGQKVEFLVSFYNNEISEKSEIFDDQFSVERPDGSNFTLKIRSTKLEDSAMYFCASTVGLAPYNEQFFGPGTRLTVL.

The chain employs TRBV7-2 and TRBJ2-2; TRBD2 matches at 9 bases. The CDR3 is made up of 16 amino acids. The V gene end was trimmed by 5 bases and the J gene end by 5 bases; junction bases not matched to a gene: 9. Germline values: CDR1 SGHTA, CDR2 FQGNSA. The CDR3 DNA reads as TGTGCCAGCAGCCCTGGACTAGCGTTGAGAACCGGGGAGCTGTTTTTT. This codes for CASSPGLALRTGELFF.

There are a few counts of this clonotype. This CDR3 is CASSTGLAGGQETQYF. The CDR3 DNA follows: TGTGCCAGCAGCACCGGACTAGCGGGGGGGCAAGAGACCCAGTACTTC. The chain joins TRBV7-2 to TRBJ2-5; TRBD2 agrees at 15 bases. The germline gives CDR1 SGHTA, CDR2 FQGNSA. Trimming took 5 bases from V and 2 from J; bases not matched to a gene: 3. The CDR3 runs 16 residues.

This clonotype is labeled medium-sized (0.01 to 0.1%). The CDR3 protein is CASSLTGRNTEAFF. The CDR3 DNA reads as TGCGCCAGCAGCTTGACAGGGCGGAACACTGAAGCTTTCTTT. The genes are TRBV5-1 and TRBJ1-1, with a tentative D call TRBD1 (6 bases). This CDR3 contains 14 residues. CDR1 and CDR2 (germline): SGHRS, YFSETQ. V lost 1 base and J 1 base, leaving 8 bases between the germline ends.

CDR3 sequence (DNA): TGTGCCAGCAGCCCAGGGACGCCCGGGGAGCTGTTTTTT. It specifies CASSPGTPGELFF. V is TRBV5-4 and J is TRBJ2-2; possibly TRBD1 or TRBD2 for D (5 bases each). The CDR3 totals 13 residues. Germline V gene sequence: CDR1 SGHNT, CDR2 YYREEE (reference sequence). Trimming took off 4 bases at V and 6 bases at J, with 10 bases between the two ends.

V and J are TRBV12-3 or TRBV12-4 and TRBJ2-2; no clear D gene. The CDR3 sequence is 12 residues long. Trimming cost V 1 base and J 11 bases, with 8 bases left between them. In DNA form, the CDR3 reads TGTGCCAGCAGTTTAGATTCGAGAGAGCTGTTTTTT. The encoded protein is CASSLDSRELFF.

In this sample, this clonotype is medium-sized. V and J are TRBV6-5 and TRBJ2-3, with D maybe TRBD2 (5 bases). The V end lost 6 bases, the J end lost 3 bases, and 13 bases lay between the germline ends. CDR1 is MNHEY, CDR2 SVGAGI, per germline. This CDR3 is built from 14 residues. CDR3 sequence reads: CASRDFGGTDTQYF. The CDR3 nucleotides read TGTGCCAGCAGGGACTTCGGCGGAACAGATACGCAGTATTTT.

Only a few counts were recorded for this clonotype. This rearrangement joins TRBV2 to TRBJ1-5, with TRBD1 identical over 8 bases. Germline V gene sequence: CDR1 SNHLY, CDR2 FYNNEI. After removal of 6 bases from V and 3 bases from J, the junction contained 7 bases not matched to a gene. The CDR3 runs 15 residues. The CDR3 nucleotides read TGTGCCAGCAGGATGGGACAGGTGAACAATCAGCCCCAGCATTTT. It is translated as CASRMGQVNNQPQHF.

This clonotype occurred many times. DNA of the CDR3: TGTGCCAGCAGAAACAGGGATGGCGTGACCCAGTACTTC. This translates into CASRNRDGVTQYF. This chain links TRBV5-8 with TRBJ2-5; D perhaps matches TRBD1 (6 bases). V was pared by 5 bases and J by 7 bases, with 15 bases between. CDR3 length: 13 amino acids. Looked up from germline, CDR1 is SGHTS and CDR2 is YDEGEE. Complete variable domain (other parts from reference TRBV5-8 and TRBJ2-5): EAGVTQSPTHLIKTRGQQATLRCSPISGHTSVYWYQQALGLGLQFLLWYDEGEERNRGNFPPRFSGRQFPNYSSELNVNALELEDSALYLCASRNRDGVTQYFGPGTRLLVL.